Shown below are 20 T cell receptor beta chains from a single sample sequenced in a study of blood T cell repertoires in COVID-19. Data came from immunoSEQ multiplex PCR; TCRdb stores just in-frame clones and leaves some out. This sample has tens of thousands of clones; 65% to 90% occur once, and the top ten carry 15% to 20%. Material for sequencing was peripheral blood. These receptor sequences come from an elderly woman with active or convalescent COVID-19.

Concerning this clone itself: The sample contains more than one DNA sequence encoding this CDR3. This chain joins TRBV5-8 and TRBJ1-2; D ambiguous. Per the germline V gene, CDR1 is SGHTS and CDR2 is YDEGEE. V was trimmed by 3 bases and J by 3 bases, leaving 12 bases between them. The length of the CDR3 is 14 residues. CDR3 region: CASSSGRGDYGYTF. Written as DNA, the CDR3 is TGTGCCAGCAGCTCCGGGCGGGGAGACTATGGCTACACCTTC.

The chain couples TRBV13 to TRBJ1-1; possibly TRBD1 for D (5 bases). The V gene lost 3 bases and the J gene lost 8 bases, with 16 bases spanning the gap. CDR3 size: 14 residues. Germline-derived CDR1 and CDR2 are PRHDT and FYEKMQ (reference sequence). The CDR3 sequence is CASSFRPTESEAFF. The CDR3 coding sequence is TGTGCCAGCAGCTTCCGCCCGACAGAGTCGGAAGCTTTCTTT.

The chain joins TRBV12-3 or TRBV12-4 to TRBJ1-1, with D tentatively TRBD1 (5 bases). With 6 bases removed from V and 8 bases from J, the gap between germline ends came to 13 bases. The length of the CDR3 is 12 residues. The CDR3: CASRLDRTEAFF. The CDR3 nucleotides read TGTGCCAGCAGGCTTGACAGAACCGAAGCTTTCTTT.

The genes are TRBV19 and TRBJ2-5, with no clear D. Trimming left V 5 bases short and J 2 bases short, with 9 bases between. There are 13 residues in the CDR3. Looked up from germline, CDR1 is LNHDA and CDR2 is SQIVND (reference sequence). The CDR3 spells CASSGADQETQYF. The DNA of the CDR3 is TGTGCCAGTAGTGGTGCAGATCAAGAGACCCAGTACTTC.

J is TRBJ1-1 and V is TRBV5-1, with unresolved D. The CDR3 extends over 12 amino acids. V was pared by 1 base and J by 4 bases, with 5 bases between. CDR1 SGHRS and CDR2 YFSETQ come from the germline V gene. CDR3 region: CASSLPGTEAFF. The CDR3 region has the DNA TGCGCCAGCAGCTTGCCAGGCACTGAAGCTTTCTTT.

The J gene is TRBJ2-1, the V gene TRBV7-2; D ambiguous. CDR3 length: 13 amino acids. Trimming removed 6 bases at V and 0 bases at J, with 6 bases between. Germline lookup yields CDR1 SGHTA and CDR2 FQGNSA. The CDR3 reads CASSISSYNEQFF. The CDR3 DNA reads TGTGCCAGCAGTATCAGCTCCTACAATGAGCAGTTCTTC.

This clone was observed many times. The gene calls are TRBV7-9 and TRBJ1-5; tentatively, D is TRBD1 (6 bases). V was clipped by 5 bases and J by 7 bases, with 9 bases between them. The CDR3 spans 12 residues. The germline V gene has CDR1 SEHNR and CDR2 FQNEAQ (reference sequence). Here the CDR3 reads CASSTQGQPQHF. The DNA of the CDR3 is TGTGCCAGCAGCACACAGGGCCAGCCCCAGCATTTT.

This sequence joins TRBV30 and TRBJ1-4; D is perhaps TRBD1 (5 bases). CDR3 size: 13 residues. With 4 bases removed from V and 8 bases from J, the gap between germline ends came to 14 bases. Germline V CDR1 and CDR2: GTSNPN, SVGIG (reference sequence). The CDR3 DNA reads as TGTGCCTGGACCCGGGTTTCAGGGGAAAAACTGTTTTTT. It yields the protein CAWTRVSGEKLFF.

The CDR3 here is CASSKGLDQPQHF. CDR3 coding DNA: TGTGCCAGCAGTAAAGGACTAGATCAGCCCCAGCATTTT. The V and J genes are TRBV6-6 and TRBJ1-5; D uncertain. The CDR3 covers 13 residues. The ends were cut back, 5 bases at V and 5 bases at J, with 10 bases in the middle. Germline values: CDR1 MNHNY, CDR2 SVGAGI (reference sequence).

The V gene is TRBV28, the J gene TRBJ2-3; a possible D gene is TRBD1 (6 bases). The ends were cut back, 8 bases at V and 1 base at J, with 16 bases in the middle. Germline CDR1 is MDHEN and CDR2 is SYDVKM. CDR3 length: 15 residues. The CDR3, as DNA: TGTGCCAGCGCCCTTACAGGGTATGGCACAGATACGCAGTATTTT. It specifies CASALTGYGTDTQYF.

This chain joins TRBV18 and TRBJ2-5; perhaps TRBD2 as D (6 bases). The germline V and J ends were trimmed by 0 bases and 2 bases, with 10 bases remaining between them. Germline V gene sequence: CDR1 KGHSH, CDR2 LQKENI. This CDR3 is built from 15 residues. CDR3 region: CASSPPGGFQETQYF. The CDR3 DNA is TGTGCCAGCTCACCACCCGGAGGGTTTCAAGAGACCCAGTACTTC.

This clone was recorded only once. The J gene is TRBJ1-5, the V gene TRBV6-2 or TRBV6-3; unclear D gene. This CDR3 is built from 18 residues. Trimming shortened V by 0 bases and J by 2 bases, and 17 bases separated the two germline ends. Germline CDR1 is MNHEY and CDR2 is SVGEGT. The CDR3 region is CASSYSIGSAGGNQPQHF. The CDR3 nucleotides are TGTGCCAGCAGTTACTCGATAGGATCGGCAGGCGGCAATCAGCCCCAGCATTTT.

CDR3 in DNA: TGTGCCAGCACCCCCTACCGGGACAGGGGCACTCAGCCCCAGCATTTT. It encodes CASTPYRDRGTQPQHF. The chain joins TRBV6-2 or TRBV6-3 to TRBJ1-5, with 10 bases matching TRBD1. The CDR3 is made up of 16 amino acids. The J segment lost 6 bases and the V segment lost 7 bases, leaving 12 bases of the junction unmatched. Germline V lookup: CDR1 MNHEY, CDR2 SVGEGT.

The chain carries TRBV7-8 and TRBJ2-5; tentatively, D is TRBD1 (6 bases). Trimming removed 8 bases from V and 4 bases from J, with 14 bases in between. The CDR3 loop spans 13 amino acids. Germline V gene sequence: CDR1 SGHVS, CDR2 FQNEAQ. For the CDR3, the DNA is TGTGCCAGCTCACAGGGTAGAGGAGAGACCCAGTACTTC. Protein: CASSQGRGETQYF.

The chain links TRBV7-2 to TRBJ2-2; 10 nucleotides agree with TRBD1. This CDR3 is built from 15 residues. Unmatched junction bases numbered 5, after V lost 5 bases and J lost 5 bases. Germline CDR1 and CDR2: SGHTA and FQGNSA. This chain's CDR3 is CASSIGTGETGELFF. CDR3 nucleotides: TGTGCCAGCAGCATCGGGACAGGGGAGACCGGGGAGCTGTTTTTT. Supplemented by reference TRBV7-2 and TRBJ2-2, the full variable domain reads GAGVSQSPSNKVTEKGKDVELRCDPISGHTALYWYRQSLGQGLEFLIYFQGNSAPDKSGLPSDRFSAERTGGSVSTLTIQRTQQEDSAVYLCASSIGTGETGELFFGEGSRLTVL.

This clone was counted only a few times. The rearrangement joins TRBV3-1 (or the pseudogene TRBV3-2) to TRBJ2-1; 10 bases are a match to TRBD2. Germline CDR1 is LGHDT and CDR2 is YNNKEL (reference sequence). V dropped 0 bases and J dropped 14; count of bases not matched to a gene: 4. The CDR3 sequence is 13 residues long. CDR3 sequence: CASSQDRGTSEFF. The CDR3 DNA reads as TGTGCCAGCAGCCAAGATCGGGGGACTAGCGAGTTCTTC.

The gene calls are TRBV7-2 and TRBJ1-4; 7 nucleotides line up with TRBD1. Germline CDR1 SGHTA, CDR2 FQGNSA. The CDR3 is 17 amino acids. With 2 bases clipped from V and 0 bases from J, the junction kept 6 bases outside the gene matches. In DNA form, the CDR3 reads TGTGCCAGCAGCTTATTAGGCAGGGGGGCAACTAATGAAAAACTGTTTTTT. Translation gives CASSLLGRGATNEKLFF.

The J gene is TRBJ2-1, the V gene TRBV9; no clear D gene. This CDR3 comprises 11 residues. The V end was cut by 3 bases, the J end by 5 bases, with 3 bases between. In germline, CDR1 is SGDLS, CDR2 YYNGEE. The DNA of the CDR3 is TGTGCCAGCAGCGCTAACAATGAGCAGTTCTTC. Amino acids: CASSANNEQFF.

The chain is built from TRBV5-1 and TRBJ2-3; D is ambiguous. The V end was cut by 3 bases, the J end by 3 bases, with 8 bases between. The CDR3 runs to 13 residues. CDR1 is SGHRS and CDR2 is YFSETQ in the germline V gene. For the CDR3, the DNA is TGCGCCAGCAGCTCTTCTAGGACAGATACGCAGTATTTT. This sequence encodes CASSSSRTDTQYF.

The chain links TRBV3-1 (or the pseudogene TRBV3-2) to TRBJ2-1; D might be TRBD2 (6 bases). The germline V and J ends were trimmed by 1 base and 7 bases, with 11 bases remaining between them. Looked up from germline, CDR1 is LGHDT and CDR2 is YNNKEL (reference sequence). There are 14 residues in the CDR3. Here the CDR3 reads CASSQVGSYNEQFF. CDR3 coding DNA: TGTGCCAGCAGCCAAGTCGGGAGTTATAATGAGCAGTTCTTC.